The 5 T cell receptor beta chains presented below share a single source sample, sequenced in a study of blood T cell repertoires in COVID-19. The method was immunoSEQ multiplex PCR; TCRdb's version includes in-frame clones alone and lacks a portion of them. This table has 46,000 or so clones, roughly 86% appearing once. Sequencing used peripheral blood. These receptors all stem from a man in his 60s with active or convalescent COVID-19.

The genes are TRBV16 and TRBJ1-5; D unclear. The CDR3 sequence is 13 residues long. V lost 4 bases and J lost 5, with 9 bases in between. In germline, CDR1 is KGHSY, CDR2 FQNENV. The chain's CDR3 is CASSPYIDQPQHF. CDR3 sequence (DNA): TGTGCCAGCAGCCCCTATATCGATCAGCCCCAGCATTTT.

This chain links TRBV27 with TRBJ1-1; 7 bases agree with TRBD1. Germline V lookup: CDR1 MNHEY, CDR2 SMNVEV (reference sequence). CDR3 length: 14 residues. The V and J ends lost 6 bases and 6 bases, in that order; junction bases with no gene match: 10. The CDR3 DNA sequence: TGTGCCAGCAGCCAGAACAGGGGTACAGCTGAAGCTTTCTTT. Translation gives CASSQNRGTAEAFF.

This chain uses TRBV5-4 with TRBJ2-3, with 11 bases that match TRBD2. This CDR3 spans 16 amino acids. Germline lookup yields CDR1 SGHNT and CDR2 YYREEE (reference sequence). Trimming at V came to 2 bases and at J to 3 bases, leaving 5 bases not matched to a gene. CDR3: CASSLKLAGVTDTQYF. Written as DNA, the CDR3 is TGTGCCAGCAGCTTAAAACTAGCGGGGGTAACAGATACGCAGTATTTT.

The chain employs TRBV18 and TRBJ2-5, with TRBD2 matching over 8 bases. V shed 4 bases and J 2 bases; nucleotides not matched to a gene: 0. There are 13 residues in the CDR3. Germline V gives CDR1 KGHSH, CDR2 LQKENI. In nucleotides, the CDR3 is TGTGCCAGCTCACAGCGGGGGCAAGAGACCCAGTACTTC. It codes for CASSQRGQETQYF.

The gene calls are TRBV5-4 and TRBJ1-2; 7 nucleotides line up with TRBD1. CDR3 size: 18 residues. Losses at the gene ends were 2 bases for V and 5 bases for J; bases not matched to a gene: 18. Germline assignment: CDR1 SGHNT and CDR2 YYREEE (reference sequence). Here the CDR3 reads CASSLGTSRDRVSYGYTF. In DNA, the CDR3 is TGTGCCAGCAGCTTAGGAACAAGCCGGGACAGAGTATCTTATGGCTACACCTTC.